Listed below are T cell receptor beta chains from one sample, sequenced in a study of response to subunit inactivated influenza vaccine. TCRdb reprocessed the RT-PCR reads with MiXCR, giving one entry per CDR3 protein. Here the sample spans hundreds of thousands of distinct CDR3 sequences, 9.5% to 12% being singletons. The sample consisted of PBMCs from blood, taken more than 35 days after vaccination. The receptors originated from a man aged 50-59 years who received an inactivated influenza vaccine. Each CDR3 is given with its conserved first and last residue. The D gene is left open where the match is weak. For some rows the clone size is stated as once, few or many, or as a class when expanded; others skip it.

size,length,D,V,J,DNA,CDR3
.,14,.,TRBV10-3,TRBJ1-5,TGTGCCATCAGCGAATACAGTGACAATCAGCCCCAGCATTTT,CAISEYSDNQPQHF
many,14,.,TRBV12-3/TRBV12-4,TRBJ1-4,TGTGCCAGCAGTTTGTCCAGACATAATGAAAAACTGTTTTTT,CASSLSRHNEKLFF
few,18,.,TRBV21-1,TRBJ2-3,TGTGCCAGCAGCAAGTTCATCGGGAGCGGGGGGGCCACAGATACGCAGTATTTT,CASSKFIGSGGATDTQYF
many,16,.,TRBV4-2,TRBJ2-5,TGTGCCAGCAGCCAAGCGAGCACAGGGTTCCAAGAGACCCAGTACTTC,CASSQASTGFQETQYF
.,16,TRBD1,TRBV4-2,TRBJ2-2,TGTGCCAGCAGCCAACGACAGGGCCTGAACACCGGGGAGCTGTTTTTT,CASSQRQGLNTGELFF
few,15,TRBD2,TRBV12-3/TRBV12-4,TRBJ2-4,TGTGCCAGCAGCTGGACCTTGGCGGGAGGGGACATTCAGTACTTC,CASSWTLAGGDIQYF
.,13,.,TRBV2,TRBJ2-1,TGTGCCACCACCCACGAAATAGACAATGAGCAGTTCTTC,CATTHEIDNEQFF
.,15,TRBD1,TRBV20-1,TRBJ2-7,TGCAGTGCTACACCCCCCGGGACAGGGACCTACGAGCAGTACTTC,CSATPPGTGTYEQYF
many,13,TRBD2,TRBV29-1,TRBJ2-3,TGCAGCGTTGAGGCCGGGACTAGCTTTACGCAGTATTTT,CSVEAGTSFTQYF
many,13,.,TRBV4-3,TRBJ2-1,TGCGCCAGCAGCCAAGATCGGTTGAATGAGCAGTTCTTC,CASSQDRLNEQFF
few,16,TRBD2,TRBV3-1,TRBJ2-7,TGTGCCAGCAGCCGAGGGACTAGCGGGAGTTTCTACGAGCAGTACTTC,CASSRGTSGSFYEQYF
few,13,.,TRBV28,TRBJ1-2,TGTGCCAGCAGGTTCCCTTCGATGGGTGGCTACACCTTC,CASRFPSMGGYTF
few,13,.,TRBV7-8,TRBJ1-6,TGTGCCAGCAGCTTATACAGGGACTCACCCCTCCACTTT,CASSLYRDSPLHF
many,14,TRBD1,TRBV25-1,TRBJ2-7,TGTGCCAGCAGTATGGGACAGGGGGTGTACGAGCAGTACTTC,CASSMGQGVYEQYF
.,15,.,TRBV7-2,TRBJ2-6,TGTGCCAGCACCCAGGGGAGCTCTGGGGCCAACGTCCTGACTTTC,CASTQGSSGANVLTF
once,13,.,TRBV2,TRBJ2-3,TGTGCCAGCCGCACCCGCCGCACAGATACGCAGTATTTT,CASRTRRTDTQYF
.,14,.,TRBV5-1,TRBJ2-5,TGCGCCAGCAGCTTTAGTAAGCAAGAAGAGACCCAGTACTTC,CASSFSKQEETQYF
.,16,TRBD1,TRBV20-1,TRBJ1-5,TGCAGTGCCTCGGGACAGATTCGCTTTGGGAATCAGCCCCAGCATTTT,CSASGQIRFGNQPQHF
few,15,TRBD2,TRBV7-2,TRBJ2-1,TGTGCCAGCAGCGTACTAGCGGGAGAATTCAATGAGCAGTTCTTC,CASSVLAGEFNEQFF
.,14,.,TRBV20-1,TRBJ1-1,TGCAGTGCTAGAGTGGCATTGGGGAACACTGAAGCTTTCTTT,CSARVALGNTEAFF
.,18,.,TRBV28,TRBJ2-1,TGTGCCAGCCCTCCTGCCGGGGCGGGGGCCAGTTCCTACAATGAGCAGTTCTTC,CASPPAGAGASSYNEQFF
.,14,TRBD1,TRBV28,TRBJ1-1,TGTGCCAGCAGATTGGACAGGGCGGGCACTGAAGCTTTCTTT,CASRLDRAGTEAFF
few,16,.,TRBV7-2,TRBJ2-3,TGTGCCAGCAGCGCAGACGCGGCCCTGGGCACAGATACGCAGTATTTT,CASSADAALGTDTQYF
.,14,.,TRBV21-1,TRBJ1-5,TGTGCCAGCAGCAACGAACAGGGGAGTCAGCCCCAGCATTTT,CASSNEQGSQPQHF
few,15,TRBD1,TRBV20-1,TRBJ1-5,TGCAGTGCTAGGGGAACAGGGGTTAGAAATCAGCCCCAGCATTTT,CSARGTGVRNQPQHF
few,14,TRBD2,TRBV5-1,TRBJ2-3,TGCGCCAGCAGCGGGACTAGCGGGGGGGCCCCGCAGTATTTT,CASSGTSGGAPQYF
many,12,.,TRBV20-1,TRBJ2-1,TGCAGTGCACAGATGGGGGGCAATGAGCAGTTCTTC,CSAQMGGNEQFF
.,18,TRBD1,TRBV11-1,TRBJ2-2,TGTGCCAGCAGCCCCCAAGCGTATGGGGACAGACACACCGGGGAGCTGTTTTTT,CASSPQAYGDRHTGELFF
few,17,TRBD2,TRBV12-3/TRBV12-4,TRBJ2-3,TGTGCCAGCAGTCGCCGCCCGGGACTAGCGGGTAAAGATACGCAGTATTTT,CASSRRPGLAGKDTQYF
many,14,.,TRBV5-1,TRBJ2-5,TGCGCCAGCAGCACCGGACACAACCAAGAGACCCAGTACTTC,CASSTGHNQETQYF
few,15,.,TRBV7-8,TRBJ1-4,TGTGCCAGCAGCCTGACGGGGTTCTCAAACGAAAAACTGTTTTTT,CASSLTGFSNEKLFF
.,15,TRBD1,TRBV5-1,TRBJ2-5,TGCGCCAGCAGCTGGAACACAGGGGTCGCAGAGACCCAGTACTTC,CASSWNTGVAETQYF
few,15,TRBD2,TRBV5-1,TRBJ2-1,TGCGCCAGCAGTTACGACAGCGGGAAATGGAATGAGCAGTTCTTC,CASSYDSGKWNEQFF
few,14,.,TRBV7-8,TRBJ2-7,TGTGCCAGCAGCTTAAGTGCCGGAGAACGCGAGCAGTACTTC,CASSLSAGEREQYF
.,12,.,TRBV4-2,TRBJ2-7,TGTGCCAGCAGCCAAGATCGGGGGTATCCGTACTTC,CASSQDRGYPYF
.,13,.,TRBV19,TRBJ2-7,TGTGCCAGTAATACCGAGCGCTCCTACGAGCAGTACTTC,CASNTERSYEQYF
few,13,.,TRBV6-2/TRBV6-3,TRBJ2-1,TGTGCCAGCAGACTACAGGAATACAATGAGCAGTTCTTC,CASRLQEYNEQFF
many,13,.,TRBV14,TRBJ2-1,TGTGCCAGCAGCCAGGTTAACCGAAATGAGCAGTTCTTC,CASSQVNRNEQFF
few,14,.,TRBV20-1,TRBJ1-6,TGCAGTGCTAGTTCGCGCACTTCTAATTCACCCCTCCACTTT,CSASSRTSNSPLHF
many,15,.,TRBV29-1,TRBJ2-7,TGCAGCGAGGGGGGTTCCAGGGGCCTTTCCTACGAGCAGTACTTC,CSEGGSRGLSYEQYF
.,15,TRBD1,TRBV4-3,TRBJ2-7,TGCGCCAGCAGCCAAGAAAGAACAGGGGCCGGCGAGCAGTACTTC,CASSQERTGAGEQYF
few,20,TRBD1,TRBV10-3,TRBJ2-1,TGTGCCATCAGTGGTAAGGGACAGGGTGAAACTAAACGCTCCTACAATGAGCAGTTCTTC,CAISGKGQGETKRSYNEQFF
.,15,TRBD1,TRBV7-9,TRBJ2-7,TGTGCCAGCAGCGCGAGAACAGGGGGCGTGCCTGAACCGTACTTC,CASSARTGGVPEPYF
many,16,.,TRBV12-3/TRBV12-4,TRBJ1-5,TGTGCCAGCAGTGACGACAGCATCCATAGCAATCAGCCCCAGCATTTT,CASSDDSIHSNQPQHF
.,16,TRBD2,TRBV27,TRBJ2-1,TGTGCCAGCAAGACTAGCGGGGGGGACTCCTACAATGAGCAGTTCTTC,CASKTSGGDSYNEQFF
many,14,TRBD2,TRBV7-2,TRBJ2-7,TGTGCCAGCAGCTTGGGCGGGAGCAGGTACGAGCAGTACTTC,CASSLGGSRYEQYF
few,15,.,TRBV7-9,TRBJ2-1,TGTGCCAGTACCCGGGGCGCCAACTCCTACAATGAGCAGTTCTTC,CASTRGANSYNEQFF
.,14,.,TRBV24-1,TRBJ2-3,TGTGCCACCAGCGCGGGAACTTGGACAGATACGCAGTATTTT,CATSAGTWTDTQYF
.,14,.,TRBV11-2,TRBJ1-1,TGTGCCAGCAGCCTACAAATCATGAACACTGAAGCTTTCTTT,CASSLQIMNTEAFF
many,15,TRBD2,TRBV20-1,TRBJ2-1,TGCAGTGCTAGAGATCCTAGCGGGAGGGGCAATGAGCAGTTCTTC,CSARDPSGRGNEQFF
.,15,.,TRBV7-2,TRBJ1-6,TGTGCCAGCAGCATGGACAGAGCTTATAATTCACCCCTCCACTTT,CASSMDRAYNSPLHF
.,13,.,TRBV29-1,TRBJ2-1,TGCAGCGTTGTTAGGGGCGGAAACAATGAGCAGTTCTTC,CSVVRGGNNEQFF
.,14,.,TRBV6-5,TRBJ2-2,TGTGCCAGCAGTTACTTCGGGAACACCGGGGAGCTGTTTTTT,CASSYFGNTGELFF
.,16,.,TRBV4-3,TRBJ2-5,TGCGCCAGCAGCCAAGGGGGGTCGCGGACGCAAGAGACCCAGTACTTC,CASSQGGSRTQETQYF
.,13,TRBD2,TRBV4-3,TRBJ2-5,TGCGCCAGCAGCCATCGGGGGGAAGAGACCCAGTACTTC,CASSHRGEETQYF
.,13,.,TRBV24-1,TRBJ2-5,TGTGCCACCAGTGATAGAGGACAAGAGACCCAGTACTTC,CATSDRGQETQYF
.,12,TRBD2,TRBV3-1,TRBJ2-5,TGTGCCAGCACCCCCGAGCGGGGCCTGAGGTACTTC,CASTPERGLRYF
.,17,TRBD2,TRBV28,TRBJ2-1,TGTGCCAGCAGTTTGTGGGGACTAGCGGGAGAATTGGATGAGCAGTTCTTC,CASSLWGLAGELDEQFF